This T cell receptor (beta chain) comes out of a study of T-cell reconstitution after alpha-beta-depleted transplantation in children. The CDR3 totals 19 residues. After removal of 2 bases from V and 0 bases from J, the junction contained 12 bases not matched to a gene. Germline V CDR1 and CDR2: LGHNT, FRNRAP. Unique molecular identifiers were incorporated when the TCRbeta library was constructed. A single record per CDR3 protein comes from TCRdb applying MiXCR to the PCR reads. The sample carries over 400,000 distinct CDR3 sequences, approximately 12% recorded once. This sequence originates from a human donor who donated a stem cell graft to a child with combined immunodeficiency. The starting material was PBMCs from the stem cell graft donor, obtained from the stem cell graft. V usage is TRBV12-5 and J usage is TRBJ2-1; 8 nucleotides align to TRBD2. This chain's CDR3 is CASGLSRWGGGSSYNEQFF. For the CDR3, the DNA is TGTGCTAGTGGTTTGAGTAGGTGGGGCGGGGGGAGCTCCTACAATGAGCAGTTCTTC.